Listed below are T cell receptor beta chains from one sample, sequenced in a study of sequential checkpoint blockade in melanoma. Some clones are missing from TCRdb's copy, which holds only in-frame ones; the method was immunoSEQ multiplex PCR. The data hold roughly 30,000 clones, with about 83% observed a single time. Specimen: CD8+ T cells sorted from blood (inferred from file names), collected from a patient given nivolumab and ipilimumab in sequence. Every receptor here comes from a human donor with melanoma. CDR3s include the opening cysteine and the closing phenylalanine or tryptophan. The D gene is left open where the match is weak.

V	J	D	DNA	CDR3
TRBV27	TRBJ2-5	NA	TGTGCCAGCAGTTTATCTGCGGGGGCAGGAGAGACCCAGTACTTC	CASSLSAGAGETQYF
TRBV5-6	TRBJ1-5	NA	TGTGCCAGCAGCTTAGGGGATCAGCCCCAGCATTTT	CASSLGDQPQHF
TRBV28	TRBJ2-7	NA	TGTGCCAGCAGTTCCCTACCAAGCGGATCCTACGAGCAGTACTTC	CASSSLPSGSYEQYF
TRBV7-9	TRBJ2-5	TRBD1	TGTGCCAGCAGCCCCGACAGGGGGCAAGAGACCCAGTACTTC	CASSPDRGQETQYF
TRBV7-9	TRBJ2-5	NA	TGTGCCAGCAGGGCGGGTTTGGTTGGCGGACTCCAAGAGACCCAGTACTTC	CASRAGLVGGLQETQYF
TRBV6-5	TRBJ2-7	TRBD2	TGTGCCAGCAGCCAGAGCGGGGGATCCTACGAGCAGTACTTC	CASSQSGGSYEQYF
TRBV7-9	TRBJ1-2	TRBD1	TGTGCCAGCAGGGGGACAGGTCTCCTTTATGGCTACACCTTC	CASRGTGLLYGYTF
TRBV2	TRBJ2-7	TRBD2	TGTGCCAGCAGTGATTGGTCCAGGTCTAGCGGACTCTACGAGCAGTACTTC	CASSDWSRSSGLYEQYF
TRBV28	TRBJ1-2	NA	TGTGCCAGCAGTTTATGTCGGCAGGGCTGCGGCTACACCTTC	CASSLCRQGCGYTF
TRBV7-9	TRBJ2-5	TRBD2	TGTGCCAGCAGCGGCTGGACTAGCGGGAGAGGAGAGACCCAGTACTTC	CASSGWTSGRGETQYF
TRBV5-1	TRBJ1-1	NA	TGCGCCAGCAGCTCGGCAGGGATGGCTTTCTTT	CASSSAGMAFF